The 17 T cell receptor beta chains listed next were all sequenced from one sample in a study of T cells after yellow fever vaccination. TCRdb re-analysed the 5' RACE reads in MiXCR, keeping a single row per CDR3 protein. Of fewer than 650,000 distinct CDR3 sequences listed, roughly a fifth are singletons. The sequenced sample was PBMCs, obtained about 21 days after the first yellow fever vaccination. The receptors here all came from a man between 18 and 35 years old who received the YFV17D yellow fever vaccine.

The chain is built from TRBV29-1 and TRBJ2-1; D is possibly TRBD2 (5 bases). The germline V and J ends were trimmed by 6 bases and 0 bases, with 15 bases remaining between them. The germline CDR1 and CDR2 sequences are SQVTM and ANQGSEA. This CDR3 has 15 residues. This chain's CDR3 is CSVAPGKSSYNEQFF. DNA for the CDR3: TGCAGCGTCGCTCCGGGAAAGAGCTCCTACAATGAGCAGTTCTTC.

This clonotype has a single count. V and J are TRBV5-1 and TRBJ1-6; 10 bases map to TRBD1. In germline, CDR1 is SGHRS, CDR2 YFSETQ. This CDR3 region has 15 residues. Unmatched junction bases numbered 5, after V lost 4 bases and J lost 7 bases. CDR3 protein: CASSGGQGGNSPLHF. Written as DNA, the CDR3 is TGCGCCAGCAGCGGAGGACAGGGGGGGAATTCACCCCTCCACTTT.

This clonotype was seen more than once but under ten times. The V and J genes are TRBV5-1 and TRBJ2-5; 13 bases match TRBD2. The ends lost 4 bases at V and 5 bases at J; junction bases unmatched: 8. This CDR3 is built from 16 residues. Germline V gives CDR1 SGHRS, CDR2 YFSETQ. CDR3 bases: TGCGCCAGCAGCACCGGACTAGCGGGGGCAGGGGAGACCCAGTACTTC. Protein product: CASSTGLAGAGETQYF.

V gene TRBV13 combines with J gene TRBJ1-4; 7 bases are a match to TRBD1. Germline-derived CDR1 and CDR2 are PRHDT and FYEKMQ (reference sequence). This CDR3 region has 14 residues. Unmatched junction bases numbered 9, after V lost 6 bases and J lost 8 bases. DNA for the CDR3: TGTGCCAGCAGGATTCAGGGGGTGAACGAAAAACTGTTTTTT. This encodes CASRIQGVNEKLFF. The full variable domain, its missing parts supplied by reference TRBV13 and TRBJ1-4, is AAGVIQSPRHLIKEKRETATLKCYPIPRHDTVYWYQQGPGQDPQFLISFYEKMQSDKGSIPDRFSAQQFSDYHSELNMSSLELGDSALYFCASRIQGVNEKLFFGSGTQLSVL.

The chain joins TRBV12-3 or TRBV12-4 to TRBJ2-7; TRBD1 agrees at 7 bases. V lost 6 bases to trimming and J lost 6 bases; unmatched junction nucleotides: 11. CDR3 size: 14 residues. The CDR3 region is CASSQQGNPLEQYF. The CDR3, as DNA: TGTGCCAGCAGCCAACAGGGGAATCCCCTCGAGCAGTACTTC.

This chain links TRBV7-8 with TRBJ2-5; TRBD1 or TRBD2 may be the D gene (5 bases each). The CDR3 sequence is 16 residues long. The germline V gene has CDR1 SGHVS and CDR2 FQNEAQ. The V end lost 5 bases, the J end lost 4 bases, and 20 bases lay between the germline ends. The DNA of the CDR3 is TGTGCCAGCAGCCGGACCATCGGGGACCCGCGAGAGACCCAGTACTTC. Translation gives CASSRTIGDPRETQYF.

In this sample, this clonotype turned up a few times. The CDR3 protein is CASSKGQTAYEQYF. For the CDR3, the DNA is TGTGCCAGCAGCAAAGGACAGACCGCTTACGAGCAGTACTTC. V is TRBV5-4 and J is TRBJ2-7; tentatively, D is TRBD1 (6 bases). The CDR3 spans 14 residues. Germline lookup yields CDR1 SGHNT and CDR2 YYREEE (reference sequence). The germline V and J ends were trimmed by 4 bases and 4 bases, with 15 bases remaining between them. The variable domain in full, completed from reference TRBV5-4 and TRBJ2-7, reads ETGVTQSPTHLIKTRGQQVTLRCSSQSGHNTVSWYQQALGQGPQFIFQYYREEENGRGNFPPRFSGLQFPNYSSELNVNALELDDSALYLCASSKGQTAYEQYFGPGTRLTVT.

The table lists this clonotype with a few counts. V gene TRBV7-2 combines with J gene TRBJ2-7; 7 nucleotides align to TRBD1. CDR1 and CDR2 from the germline V gene are SGHTA and FQGNSA. This CDR3 has 14 residues. With V trimmed by 4 bases and J by 7 bases, 10 bases remained unmatched. The CDR3 region has the DNA TGTGCCAGCAGCTCCTACAGGGGAGAGTATGAGCAGTACTTC. This encodes CASSSYRGEYEQYF.

The chain uses TRBV29-1 and TRBJ2-5; D is perhaps TRBD2 (6 bases). The CDR3 is made up of 12 amino acids. The V gene lost 2 bases and the J gene lost 4 bases, with 8 bases spanning the gap. CDR1 and CDR2 from the germline V gene are SQVTM and ANQGSEA. CDR3 in amino acids: CSVETGGETQYF. For the CDR3, the DNA is TGCAGCGTTGAAACCGGGGGAGAGACCCAGTACTTC.

The chain recombines TRBV29-1 with TRBJ2-3, with TRBD2 matching 7 bases. The CDR3 covers 16 residues. Germline V gives CDR1 SQVTM, CDR2 ANQGSEA. Trimming cost V 4 bases and J 2 bases; bases outside gene matches: 12. CDR3 sequence: CSVGQRGPRYTDTQYF. The CDR3 region has the DNA TGCAGCGTTGGACAGCGGGGCCCGCGGTACACAGATACGCAGTATTTT.

The table lists this clonotype with a few counts. The chain employs TRBV15 and TRBJ1-2; D is possibly TRBD1 (5 bases). The CDR3 runs to 15 residues. Looked up from germline, CDR1 is LNHNV and CDR2 is YYDKDF (reference sequence). The ends were cut back, 0 bases at V and 5 bases at J, with 13 bases in the middle. CDR3 sequence reads: CATSREKWGGYGYTF. The DNA for the CDR3 is TGTGCCACCAGCAGAGAGAAGTGGGGGGGGTATGGCTACACCTTC.

This clonotype showed up just a few times. The rearrangement uses TRBV14 and TRBJ1-2, with D unresolved. CDR1 and CDR2 (germline): SGHDN, FVKESK. V was cut by 0 bases and J by 8 bases, with 13 bases left in between. The CDR3 runs 14 residues. The CDR3 nucleotides are TGTGCCAGCAGCCAAGAGTACGGCCTGGGGGGCTACACCTTC. Protein product: CASSQEYGLGGYTF.

The rearrangement links TRBV6-5 to TRBJ2-5; D could derive from TRBD1 or TRBD2 (5 bases each). Trimming pared 2 bases from V and 1 base from J, leaving 8 bases between. The CDR3 length is 14 residues. CDR1 and CDR2 from the germline V gene are MNHEY and SVGAGI. The CDR3 coding sequence is TGTGCCAGCAGTTACCCGGGGCCCCAAGAGACCCAGTACTTC. It is translated as CASSYPGPQETQYF.

This rearrangement joins TRBV4-3 to TRBJ2-7; 7 nucleotides align to TRBD2. V lost 0 bases and J lost 0; bases outside the gene matches: 17. The CDR3 is made up of 20 amino acids. CDR1 is LGHNA and CDR2 is YSLEER in the germline V gene. CDR3 region: CASSQEKGWGGRPVSYEQYF. The CDR3 DNA sequence: TGCGCCAGCAGCCAAGAGAAGGGTTGGGGAGGGAGGCCGGTCTCCTACGAGCAGTACTTC.

This clonotype has more than one count but fewer than ten. The V gene is TRBV5-5, the J gene TRBJ2-5; TRBD2 agrees at 8 bases. Germline CDR1 reads SGHKS; CDR2 reads YYEKEE (reference sequence). The CDR3 has 16 residues. V was pared by 0 bases and J by 4 bases, with 8 bases of the junction left unmatched. The CDR3 loop is CASSLVVGGAGETQYF. In DNA form, the CDR3 reads TGTGCCAGCAGCTTGGTAGTCGGGGGGGCGGGAGAGACCCAGTACTTC.

The chain joins TRBV5-1 to TRBJ1-2, with D uncertain. With 0 bases removed from V and 4 bases from J, the gap between germline ends came to 10 bases. Germline V gene lookup returns CDR1 SGHRS and CDR2 YFSETQ. CDR3 size: 14 residues. In DNA, the CDR3 is TGCGCCAGCAGCTTGGGGCAGGACTTCTATGGCTACACCTTC. Translation: CASSLGQDFYGYTF.

The rearrangement joins TRBV12-3 or TRBV12-4 to TRBJ2-3, with TRBD2 as a possible D gene (6 bases). The CDR3 loop spans 17 amino acids. V was clipped by 6 bases and J by 0 bases, with 19 bases between them. CDR3 region: CASSPRETSPSTDTQYF. The CDR3 nucleotides are TGTGCCAGCAGCCCCAGGGAGACTAGTCCTAGCACAGATACGCAGTATTTT.